This T cell receptor beta chain was identified during a study of shared clonotypes between healthy human individuals. In the study overall: Each donor's CD8 memory used one plate, CD8 naive two, each CD4 subset three. Study-wide findings and caveats: Among four donors, roughly 5% of naive CD4 clonotypes were found in common. Represented diversity, genetic and exposure-history alike, was limited by few donors.

Comment on this clone: Its antigen is not identified.

Method: immunoSEQ multiplex PCR; TCRdb's copy keeps in-frame clones and lacks some. The data hold some 2,100,000 clones, with approximately 96% observed a single time. There are 15 residues in the CDR3. Per the germline V gene, CDR1 is SGHVS and CDR2 is FNYEAQ. V gave up 3 bases and J gave up 1 base, with 12 bases separating them. The sample comprised naive CD4+ T cells sorted from blood. The subset is: CD45RA+ positively selected. The chain employs TRBV7-6 and TRBJ2-5, with a possible D match to TRBD1 (5 bases). The source of this sequence is a man between 18 and 29 years old in good health. CDR3 bases: TGTGCCAGCAGCTTCTCAGGGTTGGGCCAAGAGACCCAGTACTTC. Protein sequence: CASSFSGLGQETQYF.